The TCR beta chain under discussion was sequenced for a study of response to subunit inactivated influenza vaccine. Findings of the study overall: The authors proposed limited new T cell recruitment per seasonal influenza vaccination.

Turning to this clonotype: Its target is not known.

TCRdb ran MiXCR on the RT-PCR reads and lists one entry per CDR3 protein. The sample records hundreds of thousands of distinct CDR3 sequences, approximately 15% being singletons. The germline gives CDR1 MNHEY, CDR2 SVGAGI. The CDR3 sequence is 16 residues long. The V gene end was trimmed by 6 bases and the J gene end by 3 bases; junction bases not matched to a gene: 11. The rearrangement joins TRBV6-5 to TRBJ2-3; 8 positions agree with TRBD2. Sequencing was performed on PBMCs from blood, taken approximately 15 days before vaccination. This sequence was found in a man aged 45 to 65 who received an inactivated influenza vaccine. DNA for the CDR3: TGTGCCAGCAGCTACAGCGGGGGCCCGGGGACAGATACGCAGTATTTT. Translated, it gives CASSYSGGPGTDTQYF.